This T cell receptor beta chain is drawn from a study of control samples from healthy donors and cancer patients (dated by TCRdb to about 2020). The library was built by means of the immunoSEQ multiplex PCR assay. Here the immuneACCESS table is served through TCRdb, limited to in-frame sequences with V and J called. Missing clones are a known gap in these copies; in checked studies unresolved V genes cover under half, and the rest lacks a known reason. Counted in this sample were 68,000 or so clones; around 80% of them appeared once. The ten largest clonotypes hold about a sixth of the sample. Notes on this clone: Its binding antigen is unknown. No much larger clonotype is one base removed from it; base qualities were not supplied.

The sequence was obtained from a man aged 60-69 years in good health. The sequenced sample consisted of blood.

The sequence in DNA is TGTGCCAGCAGTCTCGGGACAGGGTCGACCTACGAGCAGTACTTC. Its translation is CASSLGTGSTYEQYF. The sequence links TRBV28 to TRBJ2-7, and 9 junctional nucleotides match TRBD1. The CDR3 holds 15 amino acids from the cysteine to the phenylalanine. The kept DNA is CDR3 alone, 45 bases in frame from the first base. For CDR1 and CDR2, the germline V gene lists MDHEN and SYDVKM. At the junction V is shortened by 5 bases and J by 2 bases; bases outside the gene matches: 7.